Listed below are T cell receptor beta chains from one sample, sequenced in a study of T cells in Graves' hyperthyroidism and ophthalmopathy. In TCRdb, the multiplex PCR reads were re-called with MiXCR into one record per CDR3 protein. The sample lists about 480,000 distinct CDR3 sequences; approximately 25% were seen once. The source material was blood. Every receptor here comes from a woman in her 30s with Graves' ophthalmopathy. CDR3s include the opening cysteine and the closing phenylalanine or tryptophan. The D gene is left open where the match is weak. Not all rows give a size; the values are once, few, many and, for expanded clones, a class.

J: TRBJ1-5
D: TRBD1
V: TRBV5-1
size: -
DNA: TGCGCCAGCAGACCGGGACAGGGCTACAATCAGCCCCAGCATTTT
CDR3: CASRPGQGYNQPQHF

J: TRBJ1-5
D: TRBD1
V: TRBV6-5
size: many
DNA: TGTGCCAGCCAGGACAGGGATAGCAATCAGCCCCAGCATTTT
CDR3: CASQDRDSNQPQHF

J: TRBJ2-5
D: -
V: TRBV10-3
size: many
DNA: TGTGCCATCGGAGGGGGCGGGGAGACTCAGTACTTC
CDR3: CAIGGGGETQYF

J: TRBJ2-5
D: -
V: TRBV29-1
size: many
DNA: TGCAGCGTTCCGAATCAGAAACAAGAGACCCAGTACTTC
CDR3: CSVPNQKQETQYF

J: TRBJ1-5
D: TRBD1
V: TRBV27
size: many
DNA: TGTGCCAGCAGTTTCCGACAGGGCGAGGGGAGCAATCAGCCCCAGCATTTT
CDR3: CASSFRQGEGSNQPQHF

J: TRBJ1-6
D: -
V: TRBV27
size: many
DNA: TGTGCCAGCCGCGGGAATTCACCCCTCCACTTT
CDR3: CASRGNSPLHF

J: TRBJ1-2
D: -
V: TRBV19
size: many
DNA: TGTGCCAGTTCTCAAGACACCGGGACGTCCCGTGAGAGCTATGGCTACACCTTC
CDR3: CASSQDTGTSRESYGYTF

J: TRBJ1-2
D: -
V: TRBV11-1
size: many
DNA: TGTGCCAGCAGCCGGGACCAGAACTATGGCTACACCTTC
CDR3: CASSRDQNYGYTF

J: TRBJ2-5
D: -
V: TRBV28
size: -
DNA: TGTGCCAGCAGTTTTGAAGTCGCCTGGGAGACCCAGTACTTC
CDR3: CASSFEVAWETQYF

J: TRBJ2-7
D: -
V: TRBV27
size: many
DNA: TGTGCCAGCAGTTCCCGGACTGATTTCCGCTACGAGCAGTACTTC
CDR3: CASSSRTDFRYEQYF

J: TRBJ2-7
D: -
V: TRBV12-3/TRBV12-4
size: -
DNA: TGTGCCAGCAGTTTTGGGGGGAGTATCTACGAGCAGTACTTC
CDR3: CASSFGGSIYEQYF

J: TRBJ2-6
D: TRBD2
V: TRBV27
size: -
DNA: TGTGCCAGCAGCAAAAGCGGGAGCGGTCCTGGGGCCAACGTCCTGACTTTC
CDR3: CASSKSGSGPGANVLTF

J: TRBJ1-2
D: TRBD1
V: TRBV25-1
size: many
DNA: TGTGCCAGCAGTGGAGTTACAGGGGGTAACTTCTATGGCTACACCTTC
CDR3: CASSGVTGGNFYGYTF

J: TRBJ2-7
D: TRBD1
V: TRBV10-3
size: many
DNA: TGTGCCATCAGTGAGATCAGGGGGCATTACGAGCAGTACTTC
CDR3: CAISEIRGHYEQYF

J: TRBJ1-2
D: -
V: TRBV7-2
size: many
DNA: TGTGCCAGCAGCTTAGTGTGGGACAACTATGGCTACACCTTC
CDR3: CASSLVWDNYGYTF

J: TRBJ2-7
D: TRBD1
V: TRBV6-1
size: -
DNA: TGTGCCAGCAGGAAGACAGGGATGGTCTACGAGCAGTACTTC
CDR3: CASRKTGMVYEQYF

J: TRBJ2-7
D: -
V: TRBV27
size: -
DNA: TGTGCCAGCAGGTCCTTGGCAGGGCACTACGAGCAGTACTTC
CDR3: CASRSLAGHYEQYF

J: TRBJ2-1
D: TRBD2
V: TRBV2
size: -
DNA: TGTGCCAGCAGTCCGGGACTAGCGGGTTTGGGTGAGCAGTTCTTC
CDR3: CASSPGLAGLGEQFF

J: TRBJ2-7
D: -
V: TRBV7-2
size: many
DNA: TGTGCCAGCAGCTTTGAAGCCTACGAGCAGTACTTC
CDR3: CASSFEAYEQYF

J: TRBJ1-1
D: -
V: TRBV13
size: many
DNA: TGTGCCAGCAGACCGTCGCGGTTCACTGAAGCTTTCTTT
CDR3: CASRPSRFTEAFF

J: TRBJ2-7
D: -
V: TRBV29-1
size: many
DNA: TGCAGCGTTGGGGGGGACTCCTACGAGCAGTACTTC
CDR3: CSVGGDSYEQYF

J: TRBJ1-2
D: -
V: TRBV6-1
size: few
DNA: TGTGCCAGCACCAAGCAGGGAATGAATGGCTACACCTTC
CDR3: CASTKQGMNGYTF

J: TRBJ1-1
D: -
V: TRBV3-1
size: many
DNA: TGTGCCAGCACCCCTAGAAGGACTGAAGCTTTCTTT
CDR3: CASTPRRTEAFF

J: TRBJ2-5
D: TRBD2
V: TRBV15
size: -
DNA: TGTGCCACCAGCAGTTCACCGGGACTAGCGGGGGGGCCATCGGCCCTAGAGACCCAGTACTTC
CDR3: CATSSSPGLAGGPSALETQYF

J: TRBJ1-2
D: TRBD1
V: TRBV20-1
size: -
DNA: TGCAGTCAGCTTGGCCGGGACAGGGGAAACTATGGCTACACCTTC
CDR3: CSQLGRDRGNYGYTF

J: TRBJ1-2
D: -
V: TRBV11-2
size: -
DNA: TGTGCCAGCAGCTCAACCCCGTTAGGTGGCTACACCTTC
CDR3: CASSSTPLGGYTF

J: TRBJ2-3
D: TRBD2
V: TRBV12-3/TRBV12-4
size: -
DNA: TGTGCCAGCAGACTAGCGGGAGTTGGTGGTACGCAGTATTTT
CDR3: CASRLAGVGGTQYF

J: TRBJ2-7
D: -
V: TRBV28
size: -
DNA: TGTGCCAGCAGACTCGGGGGTAGCGCACACTACGAGCAGTACTTC
CDR3: CASRLGGSAHYEQYF

J: TRBJ1-2
D: TRBD1
V: TRBV15
size: many
DNA: TGTGCCACCAGCAGACCTGGACAGGCGACATTAGGATATGGCTACACCTTC
CDR3: CATSRPGQATLGYGYTF

J: TRBJ2-7
D: TRBD1
V: TRBV20-1
size: many
DNA: TGCAGTGCTTTAGTAACAGGGGTGAGGGAGCAGTACTTC
CDR3: CSALVTGVREQYF

J: TRBJ2-5
D: -
V: TRBV20-1
size: many
DNA: TGCAGTGCTAGGGGGGATCGAGGGGCTCTAGAGACCCAGTACTTC
CDR3: CSARGDRGALETQYF

J: TRBJ1-2
D: TRBD1
V: TRBV20-1
size: -
DNA: TGCAGCCTACAGGGGAACTATGGCTACACCTTC
CDR3: CSLQGNYGYTF

J: TRBJ1-2
D: TRBD1
V: TRBV5-1
size: -
DNA: TGCGCCAGCAGCTTGGAGTTACAGGGGGCATGGGGCTACACCTTC
CDR3: CASSLELQGAWGYTF

J: TRBJ1-2
D: -
V: TRBV6-2/TRBV6-3
size: many
DNA: TGTGCCAGCAGAGAGGCGAACAGGGTATCAGGCTACACCTTC
CDR3: CASREANRVSGYTF

J: TRBJ1-5
D: -
V: TRBV7-8
size: many
DNA: TGTGCCAGCAGCTTAACAGGGCCGGGTCAGCCCCAGCATTTT
CDR3: CASSLTGPGQPQHF

J: TRBJ2-5
D: TRBD2
V: TRBV2
size: many
DNA: TGTGCCAGCAGTGAAGCGCGGGGGGGAGGGCCGAAGGAGACCCAGTACTTC
CDR3: CASSEARGGGPKETQYF

J: TRBJ2-7
D: -
V: TRBV10-3
size: many
DNA: TGTGCCATCAGTGAGTCCGCCAGACCCTACGAGCAGTACTTC
CDR3: CAISESARPYEQYF

J: TRBJ2-2
D: -
V: TRBV6-1
size: many
DNA: TGTGCCAGTTGCTCCGGACACTTCACCGGGGAGCTGTTTTTT
CDR3: CASCSGHFTGELFF

J: TRBJ1-1
D: -
V: TRBV6-1
size: -
DNA: TGTGCCAGCACCTTAGGTCAAGGCGTCAAGAACACTGAAGCTTTCTTT
CDR3: CASTLGQGVKNTEAFF

J: TRBJ1-1
D: -
V: TRBV7-2
size: -
DNA: TGTGCCAGCAGCTCCGACAGGAACACTGAAGCTTGCTTT
CDR3: CASSSDRNTEACF

J: TRBJ1-2
D: -
V: TRBV19
size: few
DNA: TGTGCCAGTAGTGCCTACAGGGATGGCTACACCTTC
CDR3: CASSAYRDGYTF

J: TRBJ1-2
D: -
V: TRBV6-1
size: -
DNA: TGTGCCAGCAGGACCACAGGGAAAGGTGGCTACACCTTC
CDR3: CASRTTGKGGYTF

J: TRBJ1-5
D: -
V: TRBV20-1
size: many
DNA: TGCAGTGCTAGAGTTAGGGGTCGTATCGGACATTGGTTTCAGCCCCAGCATTTT
CDR3: CSARVRGRIGHWFQPQHF

J: TRBJ1-1
D: TRBD1
V: TRBV7-6
size: -
DNA: TGTGCCAGCAGCTCAGGGACAGGAGTAGGGACTGAAGCTTTCTTT
CDR3: CASSSGTGVGTEAFF

J: TRBJ2-5
D: -
V: TRBV6-1
size: -
DNA: TGTGCCAGCACTACGATTCTCAGGGGAGGGGAGACCCAGTACTTC
CDR3: CASTTILRGGETQYF

J: TRBJ2-7
D: -
V: TRBV19
size: many
DNA: TGTGCCAGTAGTGTTGAGGGGGACGGATCCTACGAGCAGTACTTC
CDR3: CASSVEGDGSYEQYF

J: TRBJ1-1
D: -
V: TRBV3-1
size: -
DNA: TGTGCCAGCAGCCAAGCCCAGGGAATGAACACTGAAGCTTTCTTT
CDR3: CASSQAQGMNTEAFF

J: TRBJ1-5
D: TRBD1
V: TRBV28
size: -
DNA: TGTGCCAGCAGTTTGAGGGGGCAGGTCAATCAGCCCCAGCATTTT
CDR3: CASSLRGQVNQPQHF

J: TRBJ1-2
D: TRBD1
V: TRBV4-3
size: many
DNA: TGCGCCAGCAGCCTGGACCGGGACAGCCTTGGCTACACCTTC
CDR3: CASSLDRDSLGYTF

J: TRBJ2-7
D: -
V: TRBV7-8
size: -
DNA: TGTGCCAGCAGCGGCGAGCTGGGTGACGAGCAGTACTTC
CDR3: CASSGELGDEQYF

J: TRBJ1-5
D: -
V: TRBV20-1
size: many
DNA: TGCAGTGGCATTGGGCAGGGAGTCAATCAGCCCCAGCATTTT
CDR3: CSGIGQGVNQPQHF

J: TRBJ1-1
D: -
V: TRBV6-5
size: many
DNA: TGTGCCAGCAGTTACTCGGTGAACACTGAAGCTTTCTTT
CDR3: CASSYSVNTEAFF

J: TRBJ2-2
D: TRBD1
V: TRBV19
size: -
DNA: TGTGCCATTTCCGACAGGGGGTACACCGGGGAGCTGTTTTTT
CDR3: CAISDRGYTGELFF